One sample yielded the 15 T cell receptor beta chains listed below, sequenced in a study of shared clonotypes between healthy human individuals. Using immunoSEQ multiplex PCR, the repertoire was profiled, and TCRdb retains in-frame clones only, with some absent. Of about 2.2 million clones listed, 93% are singletons. It was CD45RO-negative cells, positively selected for CCR7, that made up naive CD8 cells, with terminally differentiated effector memory CD45RA+ cells excluded. Sequencing was done on a sample of naive CD8+ T cells from PBMCs. These receptor sequences come from a man younger than 35 in good health. Some clones in this sample may be carry-over from other donors' samples.

The chain links TRBV11-2 to TRBJ2-7; D gene uncertain. Germline lookup yields CDR1 SGHAT and CDR2 FQNNGV. The CDR3 is made up of 13 amino acids. V was shortened by 2 bases and J by 3 bases, with 8 bases between the two germline ends. CDR3 sequence: CASSLPRSYEQYF. The CDR3 DNA follows: TGTGCCAGCAGCTTACCCAGGAGCTACGAGCAGTACTTC.

This sequence joins TRBV10-1 and TRBJ2-4; 9 nucleotides agree with TRBD1. Germline V lookup: CDR1 WNHNN, CDR2 SYGVQD (reference sequence). With V trimmed by 6 bases and J by 3 bases, 6 bases remained unmatched. The CDR3 totals 15 residues. The CDR3 nucleotides are TGCGCCAGCAGCTCGGGACAGGGCAACAAAAACATTCAGTACTTC. It specifies CASSSGQGNKNIQYF.

The chain recombines TRBV7-9 with TRBJ2-1; D perhaps matches TRBD2 (6 bases). CDR3 length: 17 residues. Germline values: CDR1 SEHNR, CDR2 FQNEAQ (reference sequence). Trimming removed 5 bases at V and 0 bases at J, with 17 bases between. CDR3 DNA sequence: TGTGCCAGCAGCGCCTTGGGCGGGACCCTCTCCTACAATGAGCAGTTCTTC. Protein: CASSALGGTLSYNEQFF.

This clone appeared a single time. Other DNA sequences in the sample encode the same CDR3. This chain links TRBV27 with TRBJ2-1; 12 bases map to TRBD2. The CDR3 consists of 15 residues. With 5 bases clipped from V and 4 bases from J, the junction kept 3 bases outside the gene matches. From germline, CDR1 is MNHEY and CDR2 SMNVEV (reference sequence). The CDR3 sequence: CASSLLAGGYNEQFF. CDR3 coding DNA: TGTGCCAGCAGTCTACTAGCGGGAGGATACAATGAGCAGTTCTTC.

V is TRBV2 and J is TRBJ1-1; TRBD1 might be the D (5 bases). Germline assignment: CDR1 SNHLY and CDR2 FYNNEI. V gave up 0 bases and J gave up 5 bases, with 13 bases separating them. The CDR3 contains 15 residues. CDR3 DNA sequence: TGTGCCAGCAGTGAAGCAGCGCCAGGGAAGACTGAAGCTTTCTTT. As protein: CASSEAAPGKTEAFF.

The chain is built from TRBV19 and TRBJ2-7, with 7 bases identical to TRBD1. Per the germline V gene, CDR1 is LNHDA and CDR2 is SQIVND (reference sequence). V lost 2 bases, J lost 0 bases, and 1 base stayed unmatched. This CDR3 comprises 14 residues. The DNA for the CDR3 is TGTGCCAGTAGTATACAGGGGGACTCCTACGAGCAGTACTTC. Translating gives CASSIQGDSYEQYF.

The V and J genes are TRBV10-1 and TRBJ2-7, with 11 positions matching TRBD2. V shed 1 base, J shed 4 bases, and the junction held 3 bases outside the gene matches. The CDR3 totals 15 residues. Germline-derived CDR1 and CDR2 are WNHNN and SYGVQD (reference sequence). CDR3 nucleotides: TGCGCCAGCAGTGAGTTAGCGGGAGGGCCGTACGAGCAGTACTTC. As protein: CASSELAGGPYEQYF.

This chain uses TRBV28 with TRBJ2-7; D gene ambiguous. The V end was cut by 5 bases, the J end by 1 base, with 12 bases between. Per germline, CDR1 MDHEN and CDR2 SYDVKM. This CDR3 has 14 residues. The CDR3 here is CASSEQTLSYEQYF. DNA for the CDR3: TGTGCCAGCAGTGAGCAAACTCTATCCTACGAGCAGTACTTC.

The V gene is TRBV14, the J gene TRBJ1-5; 10 positions agree with TRBD1. From germline, CDR1 is SGHDN and CDR2 FVKESK. J was trimmed by 6 bases and V by 0 bases; bases with no gene match: 5. This CDR3 contains 16 residues. The CDR3 spells CASSQDLTGGIQPQHF. CDR3 DNA sequence: TGTGCCAGCAGCCAAGATCTGACAGGGGGCATTCAGCCCCAGCATTTT.

The chain joins TRBV14 to TRBJ2-1; perhaps TRBD2 as D (5 bases). The length of the CDR3 is 15 residues. Trimming left V 6 bases short and J 6 bases short, with 18 bases between. The germline CDR1 and CDR2 sequences are SGHDN and FVKESK. The CDR3 here is CASSPDSGWVNEQFF. CDR3 nucleotide sequence: TGTGCCAGCAGTCCAGATTCGGGATGGGTCAATGAGCAGTTCTTC. Looking up the rest from reference TRBV14 and TRBJ2-1 gives the full variable domain: EAGVTQFPSHSVIEKGQTVTLRCDPISGHDNLYWYRRVMGKEIKFLLHFVKESKQDESGMPNNRFLAERTGGTYSTLKVQPAELEDSGVYFCASSPDSGWVNEQFFGPGTRLTVL.

The rearrangement links TRBV27 to TRBJ1-2, with D perhaps TRBD1 (5 bases). V lost 6 bases and J lost 2, with 13 bases in between. The V gene's germline CDR1 is MNHEY and CDR2 SMNVEV (reference sequence). The CDR3 is 14 residues long. The CDR3 sequence: CASRPRENNYGYTF. The CDR3 DNA reads as TGTGCCAGCAGGCCCAGGGAGAACAACTATGGCTACACCTTC.

This clone was counted once. The chain is built from TRBV9 and TRBJ2-3; 9 bases fit TRBD1. Trimming removed 3 bases from V and 3 bases from J; junction bases left unmatched: 8. Germline CDR1 reads SGDLS; CDR2 reads YYNGEE. CDR3 size: 16 residues. The CDR3 nucleotides are TGTGCCAGCAGCGAGGGGGGGACAGGGCGAACAGATACGCAGTATTTT. Its translation is CASSEGGTGRTDTQYF.

The chain combines TRBV11-2 with TRBJ2-7; D is ambiguous. V was trimmed by 5 bases and J by 4 bases, leaving 18 bases between them. The CDR3 spans 15 residues. Looked up from germline, CDR1 is SGHAT and CDR2 is FQNNGV. The CDR3 loop is CASSPPELGRYEQYF. The CDR3 coding sequence is TGTGCCAGCAGCCCCCCTGAACTGGGAAGGTACGAGCAGTACTTC.

In this sample, this clone turned up once. In nucleotides, the CDR3 is TGTGCGAGTTCAGGGGGCCCTCACTACGAGCAGTACTTC. Its translation is CASSGGPHYEQYF. This chain uses TRBV27 with TRBJ2-7; 8 bases align to TRBD1. The CDR3 has 13 amino acids. CDR1 MNHEY and CDR2 SMNVEV come from the germline V gene (reference sequence).

The chain links TRBV27 to TRBJ1-1; 7 bases fit TRBD1. The CDR3 has 14 amino acids. CDR1 and CDR2 (germline): MNHEY, SMNVEV (reference sequence). J lost 4 bases, V lost 8 bases, and 10 bases had no gene match. CDR3 protein: CASSILSGGTEAFF. In DNA form, the CDR3 reads TGTGCCAGCTCCATTCTTTCAGGGGGCACTGAAGCTTTCTTT.